The source of this TCR beta chain is a study of T cell responses to AZD1222 COVID-19 vaccine. Using immunoSEQ multiplex PCR, the repertoire was profiled, and TCRdb retains in-frame clones only, with some absent. The sample lists about 120,000 clones; about 90% were seen once. V was pared by 5 bases and J by 5 bases, with 21 bases between. The CDR3 extends over 16 amino acids. CDR1 is MNHEY and CDR2 is SMNVEV in the germline V gene (reference sequence). The sequences come from peripheral blood, collected on day 0 of AZD1222 vaccination. V usage is TRBV27 and J usage is TRBJ1-2; no clear D. This TCR was recovered from an adult in good health. The CDR3 nucleotides are TGTGCCAGCAGTCCGTCGACCTCCTTCCTTGGGTATGGCTACACCTTC. Translation: CASSPSTSFLGYGYTF.